The 21 T cell receptor beta chains in this list originate from one sample, sequenced in a study of cytomegalovirus exposure and HLA in healthy donors (dated by TCRdb to about 2017). The method was the immunoSEQ multiplex PCR assay. A mixture of 60 forward primers for TCR Vbeta segments and 13 reverse primers for TCR Jbeta segments was used in the multiplex PCR. Imported from immuneACCESS, the table was reduced by TCRdb to in-frame sequences with V and J called. These copies leave out some clones; in studies compared against another copy, an unresolved V gene accounts for under half, and the cause of the remainder is not known. In this sample the table shows about 130,000 clones, around four fifths of which occur a single time. The top ten constitute approximately 1.2% of the sample. The sequenced sample was PBMCs. All receptors come from a boy between 10 and 17 years old in good health and CMV-seronegative.

The chain employs TRBV4-3 and TRBJ2-3, with D maybe TRBD2 (5 bases). Germline V CDR1 and CDR2: LGHNA, YSLEER. V was trimmed by 5 bases and J by 4 bases, leaving 10 bases between them. This CDR3 is built from 13 residues. The CDR3 nucleotides are TGCGCCAGCAGCGCCGGGGAGTCAGATACGCAGTATTTT. Translation: CASSAGESDTQYF.

The chain has TRBV4-2 and TRBJ2-2; the D is unclear. The germline CDR1 and CDR2 sequences are LGHNA and YNFKEQ. Trimming stripped 3 bases from V and 6 bases from J, with 14 bases between. The CDR3 totals 15 residues. The DNA for the CDR3 is TGTGCCAGCAGCCATCCGGTTACCCAGGCCGGGGAGCTGTTTTTT. Amino acids: CASSHPVTQAGELFF.

CDR3 protein: CASRATGSYEQYF. As DNA, the CDR3 is TGTGCCAGCAGGGCGACCGGGAGCTACGAGCAGTACTTC. The genes are TRBV2 and TRBJ2-7; tentative D call: TRBD2 (6 bases). The germline V gene encodes CDR1 SNHLY and CDR2 FYNNEI. V was shortened by 6 bases and J by 3 bases, with 12 bases between the two germline ends. The CDR3 totals 13 residues.

In regard to this clone: At the DNA level, this CDR3 is encoded by other sequences in the same sample as well. V and J are TRBV5-1 and TRBJ2-7, with TRBD1 matching over 7 bases. V gave up 3 bases and J gave up 0 bases; unmatched junction bases: 3. The germline V gene encodes CDR1 SGHRS and CDR2 YFSETQ. This CDR3 is 14 amino acids long. Written as DNA, the CDR3 is TGCGCCAGCAGCTCAGGGACAGTCTCCTACGAGCAGTACTTC. Its protein is CASSSGTVSYEQYF.

The CDR3 DNA reads as TGTGCCAGCAGCTTGGTAGATGAGACCCAGTACTTC. Translation gives CASSLVDETQYF. J is TRBJ2-5 and V is TRBV5-6; D gene uncertain. The CDR3 is 12 amino acids. CDR1 and CDR2 from the germline V gene are SGHDT and YYEEEE. Trimming left V 0 bases short and J 5 bases short, with 5 bases between.

The rearrangement links TRBV15 to TRBJ2-7; maybe TRBD1 (5 bases). The CDR3 totals 14 residues. The V end lost 3 bases, the J end lost 3 bases, and 12 bases lay between the germline ends. Germline CDR1 LNHNV, CDR2 YYDKDF (reference sequence). The DNA for the CDR3 is TGTGCCACCAGCAGGGACACCCGGTACTACGAGCAGTACTTC. Protein: CATSRDTRYYEQYF.

This clone was recorded once. CDR3 in amino acids: CASSLYWDRAENYGYTF. For the CDR3, the DNA is TGTGCCAGCAGCTTATATTGGGACAGGGCAGAGAACTATGGCTACACCTTC. This chain connects TRBV5-8 to TRBJ1-2; 9 bases are shared with TRBD1. The V and J ends lost 2 bases and 2 bases, in that order; junction bases with no gene match: 10. CDR3 length equals 17 residues. The V gene's germline CDR1 is SGHTS and CDR2 YDEGEE.

The V and J genes are TRBV19 and TRBJ2-7; weak D call: TRBD2 (5 bases). The germline gives CDR1 LNHDA, CDR2 SQIVND (reference sequence). The ends were cut back, 0 bases at V and 2 bases at J, with 11 bases in the middle. The CDR3 runs to 15 residues. CDR3 sequence (DNA): TGTGCCAGTAGTATAGAGAAGGGAGTTGCCTACGAGCAGTACTTC. This gives the protein CASSIEKGVAYEQYF.

The V call is TRBV2, the J call TRBJ2-6; D might be TRBD1 (5 bases). The germline CDR1 and CDR2 sequences are SNHLY and FYNNEI. The V gene lost 3 bases and the J gene lost 4 bases, with 13 bases spanning the gap. The CDR3 runs 16 residues. In DNA, the CDR3 is TGTGCCAGCAGTGAGGGGTGGGGCGCCGGGGCCAACGTCCTGACTTTC. The encoded protein is CASSEGWGAGANVLTF. Filled out from reference TRBV2 and TRBJ2-6, the complete variable domain reads EPEVTQTPSHQVTQMGQEVILRCVPISNHLYFYWYRQILGQKVEFLVSFYNNEISEKSEIFDDQFSVERPDGSNFTLKIRSTKLEDSAMYFCASSEGWGAGANVLTFGAGSRLTVL.

The chain recombines TRBV30 with TRBJ1-2; 10 positions agree with TRBD1. V lost 2 bases, J lost 6 bases, and 3 bases stayed unmatched. This CDR3 comprises 13 residues. Germline CDR1 and CDR2: GTSNPN and SVGIG (reference sequence). CDR3 sequence: CAWSHGQGDGYTF. The DNA of the CDR3 is TGTGCCTGGAGTCACGGACAGGGGGATGGCTACACCTTC. The full variable domain, its missing parts supplied by reference TRBV30 and TRBJ1-2, is SQTIHQWPATLVQPVGSPLSLECTVEGTSNPNLYWYRQAAGRGLQLLFYSVGIGQISSEVPQNLSASRPQDRQFILSSKKLLLSDSGFYLCAWSHGQGDGYTFGSGTRLTVV.

The rearrangement links TRBV2 to TRBJ2-1, with D tentatively TRBD1 (6 bases). Trimming cost V 4 bases and J 3 bases, with 13 bases left between them. The CDR3 has 15 residues. Germline assignment: CDR1 SNHLY and CDR2 FYNNEI. CDR3 loop: CASSGPGQGYNEQFF. CDR3 sequence (DNA): TGTGCCAGCAGTGGACCGGGACAAGGCTACAATGAGCAGTTCTTC. The entire variable domain, with the rest obtained from reference TRBV2 and TRBJ2-1, is as follows: EPEVTQTPSHQVTQMGQEVILRCVPISNHLYFYWYRQILGQKVEFLVSFYNNEISEKSEIFDDQFSVERPDGSNFTLKIRSTKLEDSAMYFCASSGPGQGYNEQFFGPGTRLTVL.

On this clone itself: Its ends do not fully match the called genes, so a read error is possible. CDR3 DNA: TGTGCCAGCAGCTTAGACCCTGAACGCATAGCGGGAGAAAGCTCCTACGGGCAGTACTTC. This translates into CASSLDPERIAGESSYGQYF. The chain couples TRBV7-6 to TRBJ2-7, with 9 bases matching TRBD2. CDR3 length: 20 residues. Germline V gene sequence: CDR1 SGHVS, CDR2 FNYEAQ.

This chain uses TRBV19 with TRBJ1-5; D not certain. This CDR3 spans 11 amino acids. Germline V gene sequence: CDR1 LNHDA, CDR2 SQIVND (reference sequence). V was shortened by 4 bases and J by 9 bases, with 7 bases between the two germline ends. The CDR3 coding sequence is TGTGCCAGTAGTAGCGGCGGGCCCCAGCATTTT. Translation gives CASSSGGPQHF.

The chain has TRBV25-1 and TRBJ2-3; TRBD2 matches 8 bases. V lost 6 bases to trimming and J lost 5 bases; unmatched junction nucleotides: 7. The CDR3 length is 14 residues. CDR1 and CDR2 from the germline V gene are MGHDK and SYGVNS. This CDR3 reads CASSPAGAIDTQYF. In nucleotides, the CDR3 is TGTGCCAGCAGCCCAGCGGGAGCTATAGATACGCAGTATTTT.

The chain employs TRBV21-1 and TRBJ2-2; TRBD2, as called in the table, went unchecked against the DNA. TRBV21-1 is listed as a pseudogene. The CDR3 runs to 13 residues. The chain's CDR3 is CASRTRYTGELFF. CDR3 coding DNA: TGTGCCAGCCGGACTCGGTATACCGGGGAGCTGTTTTTT.

The J gene is TRBJ2-3, the V gene TRBV2; no definite D call. With 6 bases removed from V and 6 bases from J, the gap between germline ends came to 13 bases. From germline, CDR1 is SNHLY and CDR2 FYNNEI. This CDR3 has 13 amino acids. In DNA form, the CDR3 reads TGTGCCAGCAGGACTGCCGCGGCGGATACGCAGTATTTT. It specifies CASRTAAADTQYF.

J is TRBJ2-7 and V is TRBV13; D call uncertain. Germline CDR1 is PRHDT and CDR2 is FYEKMQ (reference sequence). This CDR3 comprises 14 residues. Trimming removed 5 bases at V and 0 bases at J, with 11 bases between. The CDR3 bases are TGTGCCAGCAGCACTCTTCGCCTCTCCTACGAGCAGTACTTC. This translates into CASSTLRLSYEQYF.

The chain is built from TRBV6-5 and TRBJ2-6, with D perhaps TRBD1 (5 bases). The germline gives CDR1 MNHEY, CDR2 SVGAGI. The V end lost 7 bases, the J end lost 0 bases, and 10 bases lay between the germline ends. This CDR3 is 15 amino acids long. The CDR3 sequence: CASTQTGSGANVLTF. In DNA form, the CDR3 reads TGTGCCAGCACCCAAACAGGCTCTGGGGCCAACGTCCTGACTTTC.

The rearrangement uses TRBV14 and TRBJ1-1, with 8 bases lining up with TRBD1. J gave up 0 bases and V 2 bases, and 8 bases lay outside the gene matches. The germline CDR1 and CDR2 sequences are SGHDN and FVKESK. This CDR3 is built from 17 residues. CDR3 protein: CASSQFRGRLLNTEAFF. The CDR3 DNA is TGTGCCAGCAGCCAATTCAGGGGGCGCCTATTGAACACTGAAGCTTTCTTT.

V usage is TRBV2 and J usage is TRBJ1-2; D is possibly TRBD1 (5 bases). V was pared by 6 bases and J by 9 bases, with 17 bases between. The germline gives CDR1 SNHLY, CDR2 FYNNEI. The CDR3 extends over 13 amino acids. CDR3 sequence (DNA): TGTGCCAGCAGCGAGGACAAATGGGCGAGCTACACCTTC. It specifies CASSEDKWASYTF.

The CDR3, as DNA: TGTGCCCCCGACCTCCTAGCGCTAAGCACAGATACGCAGTATTTT. This encodes CAPDLLALSTDTQYF. The chain links TRBV11-2 to TRBJ2-3; TRBD2 might be the D (6 bases). CDR3 length equals 15 residues. The germline V and J ends were trimmed by 11 bases and 0 bases, with 18 bases remaining between them. CDR1 is SGHAT and CDR2 is FQNNGV in the germline V gene.